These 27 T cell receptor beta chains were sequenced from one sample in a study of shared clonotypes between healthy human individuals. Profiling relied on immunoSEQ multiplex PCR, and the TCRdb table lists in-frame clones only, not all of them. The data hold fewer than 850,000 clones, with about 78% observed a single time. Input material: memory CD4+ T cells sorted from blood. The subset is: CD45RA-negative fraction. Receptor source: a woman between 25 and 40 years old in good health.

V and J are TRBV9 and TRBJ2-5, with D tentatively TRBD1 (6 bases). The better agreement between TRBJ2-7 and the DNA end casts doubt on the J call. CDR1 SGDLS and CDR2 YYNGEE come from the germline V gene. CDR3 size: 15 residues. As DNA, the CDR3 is TGTGCCAGCAGCATCCAGCAGGGGATCGCGTACGAGCAGTACTTC. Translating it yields CASSIQQGIAYEQYF.

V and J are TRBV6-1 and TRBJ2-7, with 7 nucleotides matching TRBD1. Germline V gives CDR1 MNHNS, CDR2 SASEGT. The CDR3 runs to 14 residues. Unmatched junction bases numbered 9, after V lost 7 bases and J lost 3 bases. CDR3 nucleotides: TGTGCCAGCACCGAGATGGACAGGCTCTACGAGCAGTACTTC. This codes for CASTEMDRLYEQYF.

The CDR3 reads CASSQVTSGNEQFF. CDR3 nucleotide sequence: TGTGCCAGCAGCCAAGTAACTAGCGGGAATGAGCAGTTCTTC. The V gene is TRBV14, the J gene TRBJ2-1, with 9 positions matching TRBD2. V was pared by 1 base and J by 7 bases, with 2 bases of the junction left unmatched. Per the germline V gene, CDR1 is SGHDN and CDR2 is FVKESK. This CDR3 spans 14 amino acids.

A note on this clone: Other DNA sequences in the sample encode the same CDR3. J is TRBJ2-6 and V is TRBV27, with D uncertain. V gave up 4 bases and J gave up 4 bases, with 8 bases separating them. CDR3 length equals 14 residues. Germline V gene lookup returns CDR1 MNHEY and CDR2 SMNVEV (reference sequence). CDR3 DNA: TGTGCCAGCAGTTCCTTCTCGGGGGCCAACGTCCTGACTTTC. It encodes CASSSFSGANVLTF.

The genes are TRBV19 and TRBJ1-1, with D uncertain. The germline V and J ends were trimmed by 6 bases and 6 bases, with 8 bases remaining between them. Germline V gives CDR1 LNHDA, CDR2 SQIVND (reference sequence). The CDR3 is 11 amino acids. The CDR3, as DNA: TGTGCCAGTAGGACTTTATCTGAAGCTTTCTTT. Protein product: CASRTLSEAFF.

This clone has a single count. The CDR3 DNA follows: TGTGCCAGCAGCGGCGGGCTAGCCCGGGCCCTTCACGAGCAGTACTTC. Translating gives CASSGGLARALHEQYF. The chain uses TRBV27 and TRBJ2-7, with TRBD2 as a possible D gene (5 bases). The CDR3 contains 16 residues. Per the germline V gene, CDR1 is MNHEY and CDR2 is SMNVEV (reference sequence). V was trimmed by 6 bases and J by 5 bases, leaving 23 bases between them.

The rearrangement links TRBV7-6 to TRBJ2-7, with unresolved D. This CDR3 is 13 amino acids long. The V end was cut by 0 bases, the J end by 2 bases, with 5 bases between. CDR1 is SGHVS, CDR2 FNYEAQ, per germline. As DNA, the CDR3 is TGTGCCAGCAGCTTAGCGGAGACCTACGAGCAGTACTTC. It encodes CASSLAETYEQYF.

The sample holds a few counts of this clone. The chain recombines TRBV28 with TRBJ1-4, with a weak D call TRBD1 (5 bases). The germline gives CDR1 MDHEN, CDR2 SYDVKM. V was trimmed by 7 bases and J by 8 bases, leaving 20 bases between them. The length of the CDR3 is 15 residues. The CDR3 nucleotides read TGTGCCAGCACCCCTCTGGGCAGGGAAGAGGAAAAACTGTTTTTT. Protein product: CASTPLGREEEKLFF.

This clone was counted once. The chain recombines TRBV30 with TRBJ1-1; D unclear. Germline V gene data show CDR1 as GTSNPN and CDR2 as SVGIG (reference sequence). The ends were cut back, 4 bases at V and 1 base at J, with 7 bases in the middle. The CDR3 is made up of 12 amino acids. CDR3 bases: TGTGCCTGGACTTGGGGGAACACTGAAGCTTTCTTT. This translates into CAWTWGNTEAFF.

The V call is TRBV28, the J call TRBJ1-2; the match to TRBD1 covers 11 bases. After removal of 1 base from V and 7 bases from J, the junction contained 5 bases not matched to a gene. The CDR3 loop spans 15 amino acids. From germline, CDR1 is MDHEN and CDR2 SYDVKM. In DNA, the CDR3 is TGTGCCAGCAGTTTATTATCGGGACAGGGGGGTGGCTACACCTTC. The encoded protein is CASSLLSGQGGGYTF.

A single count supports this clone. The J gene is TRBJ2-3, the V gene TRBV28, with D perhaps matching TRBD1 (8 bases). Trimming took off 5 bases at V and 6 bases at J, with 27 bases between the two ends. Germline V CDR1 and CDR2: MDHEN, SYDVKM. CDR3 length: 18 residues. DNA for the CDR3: TGTGCCAGCAGTAGCGGGACAGGTCCGGGGGATACACGGGATACGCAGTATTTT. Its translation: CASSSGTGPGDTRDTQYF.

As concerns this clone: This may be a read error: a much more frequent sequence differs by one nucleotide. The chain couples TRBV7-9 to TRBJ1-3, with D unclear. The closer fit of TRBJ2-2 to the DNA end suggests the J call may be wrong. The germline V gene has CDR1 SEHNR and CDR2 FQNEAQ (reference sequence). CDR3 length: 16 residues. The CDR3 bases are TGTGCCAGCAGCTTAGCGGCACTAACTATGGCCGGGGAGCTGTTTTTT. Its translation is CASSLAALTMAGELFF.

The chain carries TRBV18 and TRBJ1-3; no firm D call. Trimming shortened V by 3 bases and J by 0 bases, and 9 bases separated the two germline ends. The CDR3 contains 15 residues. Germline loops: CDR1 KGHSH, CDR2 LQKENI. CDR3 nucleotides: TGTGCCAGCTCACCTAACTCCGTCTCTGGAAACACCATATATTTT. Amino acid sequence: CASSPNSVSGNTIYF.

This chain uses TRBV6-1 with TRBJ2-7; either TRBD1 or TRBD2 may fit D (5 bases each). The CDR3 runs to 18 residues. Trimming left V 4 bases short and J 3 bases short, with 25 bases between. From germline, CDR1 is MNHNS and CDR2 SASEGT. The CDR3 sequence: CASSGGNIWGTDRYEQYF. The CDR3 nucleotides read TGTGCCAGCAGTGGGGGGAACATCTGGGGGACCGACCGCTACGAGCAGTACTTC.

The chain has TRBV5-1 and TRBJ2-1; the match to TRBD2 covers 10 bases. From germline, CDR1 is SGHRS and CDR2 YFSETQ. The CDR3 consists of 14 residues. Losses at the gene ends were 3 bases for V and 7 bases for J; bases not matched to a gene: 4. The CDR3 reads CASSSGLATNEQFF. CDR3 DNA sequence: TGCGCCAGCAGCTCGGGACTAGCGACAAATGAGCAGTTCTTC.

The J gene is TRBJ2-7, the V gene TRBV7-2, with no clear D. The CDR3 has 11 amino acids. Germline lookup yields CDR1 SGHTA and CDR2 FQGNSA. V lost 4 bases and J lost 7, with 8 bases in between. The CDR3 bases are TGTGCCAGCAGCTCACAGTTAGAGCAGTACTTC. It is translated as CASSSQLEQYF.

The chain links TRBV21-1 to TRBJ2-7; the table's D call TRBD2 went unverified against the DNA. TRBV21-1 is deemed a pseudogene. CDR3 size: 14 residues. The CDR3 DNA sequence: TGTGCCAACCCTCGACCGGGATCCAAATACGAGCAGTACTTC. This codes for CANPRPGSKYEQYF.

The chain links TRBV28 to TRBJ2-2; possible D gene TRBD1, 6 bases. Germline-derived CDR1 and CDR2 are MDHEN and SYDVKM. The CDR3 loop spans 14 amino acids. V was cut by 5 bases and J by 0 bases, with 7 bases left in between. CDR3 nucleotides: TGTGCCAGCAGTAACAGGGCGAACACCGGGGAGCTGTTTTTT. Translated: CASSNRANTGELFF.

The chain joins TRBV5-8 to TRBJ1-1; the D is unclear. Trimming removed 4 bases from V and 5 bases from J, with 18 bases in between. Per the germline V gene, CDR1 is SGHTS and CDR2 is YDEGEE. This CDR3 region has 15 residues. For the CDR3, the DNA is TGTGCCAGCAGCGCGGGCCAAAGGGTAAGGACTGAAGCTTTCTTT. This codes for CASSAGQRVRTEAFF.

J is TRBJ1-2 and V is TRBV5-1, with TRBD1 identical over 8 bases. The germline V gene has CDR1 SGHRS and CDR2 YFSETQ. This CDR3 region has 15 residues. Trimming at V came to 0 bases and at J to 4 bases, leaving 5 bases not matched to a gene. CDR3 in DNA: TGCGCCAGCAGCTTGGGGGGACAGGCTCTCTATGGCTACACCTTC. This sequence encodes CASSLGGQALYGYTF.

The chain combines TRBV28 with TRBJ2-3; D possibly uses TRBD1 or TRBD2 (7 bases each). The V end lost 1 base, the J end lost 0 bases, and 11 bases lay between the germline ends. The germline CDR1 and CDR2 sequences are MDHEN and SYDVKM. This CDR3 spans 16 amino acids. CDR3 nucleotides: TGTGCCAGCAGTTTATCAGGGGGGGCTAGCACAGATACGCAGTATTTT. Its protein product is CASSLSGGASTDTQYF.

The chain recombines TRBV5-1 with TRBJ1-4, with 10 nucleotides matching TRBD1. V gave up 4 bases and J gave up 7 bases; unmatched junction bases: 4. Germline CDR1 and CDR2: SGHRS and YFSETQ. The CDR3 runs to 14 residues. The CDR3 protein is CASSTTGGIEKLFF. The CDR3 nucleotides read TGCGCCAGCAGCACGACAGGGGGCATTGAAAAACTGTTTTTT.

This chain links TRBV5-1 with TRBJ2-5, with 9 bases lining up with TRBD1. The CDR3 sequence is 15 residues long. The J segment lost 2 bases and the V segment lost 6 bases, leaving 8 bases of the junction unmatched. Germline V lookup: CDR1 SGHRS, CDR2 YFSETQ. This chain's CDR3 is CASTTMGTGQETQYF. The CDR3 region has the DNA TGCGCCAGCACCACAATGGGGACAGGGCAAGAGACCCAGTACTTC.

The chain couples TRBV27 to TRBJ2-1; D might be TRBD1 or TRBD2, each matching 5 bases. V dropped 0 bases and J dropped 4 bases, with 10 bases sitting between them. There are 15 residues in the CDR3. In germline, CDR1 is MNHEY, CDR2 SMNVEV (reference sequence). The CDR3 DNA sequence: TGTGCCAGCAGTTTATCCCGGGGCCTGTACAATGAGCAGTTCTTC. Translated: CASSLSRGLYNEQFF.

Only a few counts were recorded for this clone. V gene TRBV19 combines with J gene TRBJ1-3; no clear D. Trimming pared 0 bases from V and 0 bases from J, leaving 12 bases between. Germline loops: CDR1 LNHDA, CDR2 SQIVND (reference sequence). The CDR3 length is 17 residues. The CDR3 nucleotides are TGTGCCAGTAGTATAGATCCCGGCGGCATCTCTGGAAACACCATATATTTT. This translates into CASSIDPGGISGNTIYF.

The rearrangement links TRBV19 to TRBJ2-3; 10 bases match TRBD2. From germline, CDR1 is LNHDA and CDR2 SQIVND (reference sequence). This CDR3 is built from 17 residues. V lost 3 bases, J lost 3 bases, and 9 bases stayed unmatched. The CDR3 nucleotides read TGTGCCAGTAGTATTGGTTGGCTAGCGGGAGCTACAGATACGCAGTATTTT. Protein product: CASSIGWLAGATDTQYF.

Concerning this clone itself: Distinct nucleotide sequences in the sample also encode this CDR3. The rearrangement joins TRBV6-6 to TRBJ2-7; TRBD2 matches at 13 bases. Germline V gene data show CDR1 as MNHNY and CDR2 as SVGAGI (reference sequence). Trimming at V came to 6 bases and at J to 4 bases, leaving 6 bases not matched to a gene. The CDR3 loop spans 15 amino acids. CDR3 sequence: CASRPTSGRAYEQYF. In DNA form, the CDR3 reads TGTGCCAGCAGGCCTACTAGCGGGAGGGCATACGAGCAGTACTTC.